The clone carrying this T cell receptor (beta chain) was seen at least ten times. Its antigen is as yet unknown. TCRdb called the 5' RACE reads again in MiXCR, with one record for every CDR3 protein. The sample yields about 170,000 distinct CDR3 sequences, about 10% seen once. The data derive from a study of T cells after yellow fever vaccination. Regarding the study as a whole: The secondary T-cell response peaked on day 5, not day 15, but was weaker.

V trimming: 1 base; J trimming: 5 bases; junction bases outside the gene matches: 2. The CDR3 is 14 residues long. Germline CDR1 is LGHNT and CDR2 is FRNRAP. The clonotype originates from a man aged 18-30 years who received the YFV17D yellow fever vaccine. This sequence joins TRBV12-5 and TRBJ1-1; 9 bases are shared with TRBD1. The input for sequencing was CD8+ T cells sorted from PBMCs, taken 15 days after the yellow fever booster vaccination. The CDR3 reads CASGLGTGVTEAFF. CDR3 nucleotide sequence: TGTGCTAGTGGTTTGGGGACAGGGGTGACTGAAGCTTTCTTT.